Described below is a single T cell receptor (beta chain) sequence and its context. Its antigen is unidentified. The RNA input was about 0.45 to 1 ug, and it was reverse transcribed with random hexamers. TCRdb reprocessed the immunoSEQ multiplex PCR reads via MiXCR and lists one record per CDR3 protein. The sample yields approximately 190,000 distinct CDR3 sequences, approximately 95% seen once. The data were taken from a study of CD8 T cells in Susac syndrome. Under recently defined diagnostic criteria, the patients with Susac syndrome qualified as having definite or probable disease. Purification of the CD8+ and CD4+ T cells relied on negative isolation, and TEMRA cells underwent FACS enrichment. Per the germline V gene, CDR1 is MDHEN and CDR2 is SYDVKM. V dropped 10 bases and J dropped 7; count of bases not matched to a gene: 20. The CDR3 consists of 16 residues. Broader study findings: Among people with Susac, CD8+ clonal expansion was greatest in TEMRA cells and active patients. There were fewer than 20 Susac-specific public clones in total CD8+ repertoires and roughly 5 in CD8+ TEMRA repertoires.

The sequence was obtained from a human donor with Susac syndrome. V gene TRBV28 combines with J gene TRBJ1-1; TRBD1 matches at 8 bases. The specimen was CD8+ T cells from PBMCs. CDR3 sequence (DNA): TGTGCCACCCTCCGGGGGCCAGGGGGCCGGAGAAATGAAGCTTTCTTT. It yields the protein CATLRGPGGRRNEAFF.